This T cell receptor (beta chain) derives from a study of PD-1 blockade in classical Hodgkin lymphoma. This clone was recorded only once. What it binds is not known. Profiling relied on immunoSEQ multiplex PCR, and the TCRdb table lists in-frame clones only, not all of them. The repertoire holds 100,000 or so clones, with around 89% as singletons. Relapse was seen in all patients after autologous stem cell transplantation, and brentuximab vedotin exposure was variable. This CDR3 contains 17 residues. The junction had 10 bases not matched to a gene; V was cut back by 0 bases and J by 6 bases. Germline assignment: CDR1 MGHRA and CDR2 YSYEKL. Whole-study results and caveats: Healthy donors reportedly exceeded newly diagnosed patients in baseline TCR diversity.

The chain uses TRBV4-1 and TRBJ1-2; 10 bases are a match to TRBD1. This TCR derives from a human donor with classical Hodgkin lymphoma. The sample was peripheral blood mononuclear cells (PBMCs), taken before the second cycle of nivolumab. CDR3 nucleotides: TGCGCCAGCAGCCAAGATGGAACCCCGGGACAGGGGCATGGCTACACCTTC. Protein product: CASSQDGTPGQGHGYTF.